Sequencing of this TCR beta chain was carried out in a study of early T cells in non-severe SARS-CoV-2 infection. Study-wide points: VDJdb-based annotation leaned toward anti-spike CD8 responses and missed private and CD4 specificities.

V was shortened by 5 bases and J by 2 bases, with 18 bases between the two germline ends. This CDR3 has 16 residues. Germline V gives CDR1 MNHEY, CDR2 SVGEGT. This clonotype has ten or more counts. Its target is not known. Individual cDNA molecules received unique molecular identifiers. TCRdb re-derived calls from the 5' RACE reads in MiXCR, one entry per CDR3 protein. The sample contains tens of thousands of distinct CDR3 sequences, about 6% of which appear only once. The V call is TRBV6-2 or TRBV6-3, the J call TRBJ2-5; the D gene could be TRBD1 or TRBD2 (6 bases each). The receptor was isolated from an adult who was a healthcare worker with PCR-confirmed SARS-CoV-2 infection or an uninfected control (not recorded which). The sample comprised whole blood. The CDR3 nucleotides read TGTGCCAGCAGTACTCGACAGGCGGGATTTCAAGAGACCCAGTACTTC. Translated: CASSTRQAGFQETQYF.